These 7 T cell receptor beta chains were sequenced from one sample in a study of glioma-infiltrating T cells after dendritic cell vaccination. The time point: after dendritic cell vaccination, including at tumor progression/relapse. Clones were read by immunoSEQ multiplex PCR, and TCRdb kept only the in-frame ones, dropping some. Of fewer than 65,000 clones listed, about nine tenths are singletons. The sample in question was blood, obtained after dendritic cell vaccination. These receptors all come from a human donor with glioblastoma.

This clone showed up just once. The V and J genes are TRBV5-6 and TRBJ2-3; 10 bases fit TRBD2. Germline CDR1 and CDR2: SGHDT and YYEEEE. There are 16 residues in the CDR3. V was pared by 1 base and J by 4 bases, with 6 bases of the junction left unmatched. CDR3 bases: TGTGCCAGCAGCTTGCCTAGCGGGAGCCTGGCAGATACGCAGTATTTT. Protein sequence: CASSLPSGSLADTQYF.

There are a few counts of this clone. V and J are TRBV6-6 and TRBJ1-3; maybe TRBD1 (6 bases). CDR1 and CDR2 (germline): MNHNY, SVGAGI (reference sequence). Trimming cost V 6 bases and J 4 bases, with 16 bases left between them. This CDR3 contains 15 residues. The CDR3 nucleotides read TGTGCCAGCAGAAGATCAGGGGAAGGAGGAAACACCATATATTTT. Translated, it gives CASRRSGEGGNTIYF.

This chain links TRBV28 with TRBJ1-3; 7 nucleotides align to TRBD1. With V trimmed by 4 bases and J by 2 bases, 2 bases remained unmatched. Germline loops: CDR1 MDHEN, CDR2 SYDVKM. The CDR3 sequence is 14 residues long. The CDR3 region has the DNA TGTGCCAGCAGTTCGCAGGGGGCTGGAAACACCATATATTTT. Protein: CASSSQGAGNTIYF.

The chain employs TRBV7-9 and TRBJ1-1; D remains unclear. Per the germline V gene, CDR1 is SEHNR and CDR2 is FQNEAQ (reference sequence). The CDR3 is made up of 19 amino acids. The ends were cut back, 0 bases at V and 2 bases at J, with 22 bases in the middle. The CDR3 is CASSLAAAGRMGVNTEAFF. The CDR3 DNA is TGTGCCAGCAGCTTAGCAGCCGCAGGCCGTATGGGAGTCAACACTGAAGCTTTCTTT.

The J gene is TRBJ2-2, the V gene TRBV23-1; 10 bases match TRBD1. TRBV23-1 is recorded as an ORF, its role being uncertain. The CDR3 covers 17 residues. After removal of 6 bases from V and 4 bases from J, the junction contained 11 bases not matched to a gene. Here the CDR3 reads CASRLKPGQGTTGELFF. The DNA for the CDR3 is TGCGCCAGCAGACTAAAGCCGGGACAGGGGACCACCGGGGAGCTGTTTTTT.

The CDR3 DNA sequence: TGCGCCAGCAGCTTGGCGGGGAGCACTAATGAAAAACTGTTTTTT. Its translation is CASSLAGSTNEKLFF. The rearrangement uses TRBV5-1 and TRBJ1-4; no reliable D call. CDR1 is SGHRS and CDR2 is YFSETQ in the germline V gene. The ends were cut back, 0 bases at V and 2 bases at J, with 8 bases in the middle. The CDR3 extends over 15 amino acids.

This chain uses TRBV2 with TRBJ2-6; D unclear. Germline V gene data show CDR1 as SNHLY and CDR2 as FYNNEI. Trimming shortened V by 5 bases and J by 5 bases, and 10 bases separated the two germline ends. The CDR3 covers 14 residues. The CDR3 DNA is TGTGCCAGCAGTTTAGAGGAGAGGGCCAACGTCCTGACTTTC. Translated, it gives CASSLEERANVLTF.